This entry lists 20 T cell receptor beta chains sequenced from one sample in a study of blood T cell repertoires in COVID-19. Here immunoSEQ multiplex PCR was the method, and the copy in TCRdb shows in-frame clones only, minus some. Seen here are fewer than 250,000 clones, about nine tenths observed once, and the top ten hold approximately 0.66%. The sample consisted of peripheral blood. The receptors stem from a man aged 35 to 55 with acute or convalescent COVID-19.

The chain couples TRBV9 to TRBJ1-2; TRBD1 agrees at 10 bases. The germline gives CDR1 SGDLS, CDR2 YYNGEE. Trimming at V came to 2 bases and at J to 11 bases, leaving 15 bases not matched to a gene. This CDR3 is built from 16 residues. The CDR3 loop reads CASSVIDRGRFVWYTF. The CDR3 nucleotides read TGTGCCAGCAGCGTTATTGACAGGGGGCGTTTCGTGTGGTACACCTTC. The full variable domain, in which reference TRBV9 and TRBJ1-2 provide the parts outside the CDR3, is DSGVTQTPKHLITATGQRVTLRCSPRSGDLSVYWYQQSLDQGLQFLIQYYNGEERAKGNILERFSAQQFPDLHSELNLSSLELGDSALYFCASSVIDRGRFVWYTFGSGTRLTVV.

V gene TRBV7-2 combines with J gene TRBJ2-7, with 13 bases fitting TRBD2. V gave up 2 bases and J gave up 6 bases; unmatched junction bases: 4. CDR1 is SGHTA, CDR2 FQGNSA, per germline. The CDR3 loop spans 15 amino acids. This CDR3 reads CASSLTGLAGIEQYF. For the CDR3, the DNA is TGTGCCAGCAGCTTAACGGGACTAGCGGGAATCGAGCAGTACTTC.

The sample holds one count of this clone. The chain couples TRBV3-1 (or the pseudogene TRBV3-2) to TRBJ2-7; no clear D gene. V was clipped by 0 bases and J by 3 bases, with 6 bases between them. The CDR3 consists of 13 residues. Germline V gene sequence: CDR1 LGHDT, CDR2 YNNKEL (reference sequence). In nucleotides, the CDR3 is TGTGCCAGCAGCCAAGACTACGGCTACGAGCAGTACTTC. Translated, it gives CASSQDYGYEQYF.

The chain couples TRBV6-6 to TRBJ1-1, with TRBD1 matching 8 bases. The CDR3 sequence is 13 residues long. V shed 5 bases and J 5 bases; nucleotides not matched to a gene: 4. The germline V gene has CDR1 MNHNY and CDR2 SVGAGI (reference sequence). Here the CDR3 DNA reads TGTGCCAGCAGTAAGGACAGGGTAACTGAAGCTTTCTTT. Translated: CASSKDRVTEAFF.

CDR3 region: CASCTSGSGSYEETQYF. The CDR3 nucleotides read TGTGCCAGCTGCACTAGCGGGAGTGGAAGCTATGAGGAGACCCAGTACTTC. The chain carries TRBV28 and TRBJ2-5; 11 bases agree with TRBD2. From germline, CDR1 is MDHEN and CDR2 SYDVKM. The ends lost 8 bases at V and 5 bases at J; junction bases unmatched: 16. The CDR3 extends over 17 amino acids.

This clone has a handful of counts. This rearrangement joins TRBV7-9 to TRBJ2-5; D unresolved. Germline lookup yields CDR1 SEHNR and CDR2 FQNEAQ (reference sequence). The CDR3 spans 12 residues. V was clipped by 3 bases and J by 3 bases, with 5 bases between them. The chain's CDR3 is CASSFAEETQYF. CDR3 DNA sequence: TGTGCCAGCAGCTTTGCAGAAGAGACCCAGTACTTC.

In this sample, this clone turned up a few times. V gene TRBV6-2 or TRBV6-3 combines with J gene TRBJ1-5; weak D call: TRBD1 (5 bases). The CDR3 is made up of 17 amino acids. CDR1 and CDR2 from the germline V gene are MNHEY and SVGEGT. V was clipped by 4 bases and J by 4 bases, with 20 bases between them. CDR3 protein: CASSSPPLVGLNQPQHF. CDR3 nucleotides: TGTGCCAGCAGTTCTCCACCTCTTGTGGGGCTGAATCAGCCCCAGCATTTT.

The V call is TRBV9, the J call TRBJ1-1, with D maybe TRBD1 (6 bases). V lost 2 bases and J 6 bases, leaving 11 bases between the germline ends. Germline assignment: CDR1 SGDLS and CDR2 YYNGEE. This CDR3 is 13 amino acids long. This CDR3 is CASSVEQGAEAFF. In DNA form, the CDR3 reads TGTGCCAGCAGCGTTGAACAGGGCGCTGAAGCTTTCTTT.

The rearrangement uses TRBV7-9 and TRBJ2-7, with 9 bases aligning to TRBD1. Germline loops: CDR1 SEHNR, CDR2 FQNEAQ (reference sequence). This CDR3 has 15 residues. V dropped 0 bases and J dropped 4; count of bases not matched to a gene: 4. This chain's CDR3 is CASSLAIQGAYEQYF. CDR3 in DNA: TGTGCCAGCAGCTTAGCCATACAGGGGGCGTACGAGCAGTACTTC.

The CDR3 bases are TGTGCCAGCAGTTTATGGGCTAGCGGGGAATCCTACGAGCAGTACTTC. Amino acid sequence: CASSLWASGESYEQYF. The rearrangement joins TRBV27 to TRBJ2-7, with TRBD2 matching 9 bases. With V trimmed by 1 base and J by 1 base, 5 bases remained unmatched. The V gene's germline CDR1 is MNHEY and CDR2 SMNVEV (reference sequence). The CDR3 is made up of 16 amino acids.

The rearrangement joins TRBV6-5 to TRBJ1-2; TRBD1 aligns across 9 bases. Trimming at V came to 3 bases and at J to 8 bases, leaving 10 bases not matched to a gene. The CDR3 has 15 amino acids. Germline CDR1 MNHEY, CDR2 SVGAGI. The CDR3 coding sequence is TGTGCCAGCAGTTATGAAGCGACAGGGGGGATCGGCTACACCTTC. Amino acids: CASSYEATGGIGYTF.

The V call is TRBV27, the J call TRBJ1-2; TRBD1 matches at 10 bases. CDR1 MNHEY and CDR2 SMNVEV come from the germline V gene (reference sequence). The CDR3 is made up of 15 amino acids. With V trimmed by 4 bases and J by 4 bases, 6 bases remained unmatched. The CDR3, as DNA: TGTGCCAGCAGTTCCGGGACAGGGGAGAGCTATGGCTACACCTTC. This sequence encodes CASSSGTGESYGYTF.

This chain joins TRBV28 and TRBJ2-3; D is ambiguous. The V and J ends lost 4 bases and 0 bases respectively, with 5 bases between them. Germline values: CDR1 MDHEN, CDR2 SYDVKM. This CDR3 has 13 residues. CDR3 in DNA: TGTGCCAGCAGTTCCCCAAGCACAGATACGCAGTATTTT. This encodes CASSSPSTDTQYF.

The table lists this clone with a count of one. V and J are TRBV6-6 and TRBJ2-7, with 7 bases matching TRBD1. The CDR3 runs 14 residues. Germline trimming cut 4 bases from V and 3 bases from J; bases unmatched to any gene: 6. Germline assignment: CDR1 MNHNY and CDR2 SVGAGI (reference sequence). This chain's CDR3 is CASSFRDSLYEQYF. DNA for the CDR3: TGTGCCAGCAGTTTTCGGGACAGCCTCTACGAGCAGTACTTC.

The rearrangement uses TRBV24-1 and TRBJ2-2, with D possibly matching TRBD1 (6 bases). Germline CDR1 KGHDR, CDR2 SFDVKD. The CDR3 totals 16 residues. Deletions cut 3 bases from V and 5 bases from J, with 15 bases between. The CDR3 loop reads CATSDPGAARTGELFF. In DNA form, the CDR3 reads TGTGCCACCAGTGATCCAGGGGCGGCCAGGACCGGGGAGCTGTTTTTT.

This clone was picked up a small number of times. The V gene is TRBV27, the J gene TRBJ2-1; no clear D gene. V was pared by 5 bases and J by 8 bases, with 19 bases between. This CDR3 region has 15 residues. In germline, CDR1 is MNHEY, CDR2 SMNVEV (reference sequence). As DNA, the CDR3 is TGTGCCAGCAGTCCCCGCCCGACGCGTCGGGATGAGCAGTTCTTC. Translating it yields CASSPRPTRRDEQFF.

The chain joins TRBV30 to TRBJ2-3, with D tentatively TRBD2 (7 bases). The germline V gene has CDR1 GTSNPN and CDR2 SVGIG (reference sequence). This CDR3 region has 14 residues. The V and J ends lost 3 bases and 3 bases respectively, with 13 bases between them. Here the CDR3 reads CAWRRAGATDTQYF. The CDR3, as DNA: TGTGCCTGGAGGAGGGCGGGGGCAACAGATACGCAGTATTTT.

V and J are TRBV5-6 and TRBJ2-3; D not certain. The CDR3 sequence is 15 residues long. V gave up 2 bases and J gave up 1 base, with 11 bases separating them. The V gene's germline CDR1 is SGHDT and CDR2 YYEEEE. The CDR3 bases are TGTGCCAGCAGCTTCTTGCAGGCCGGCACAGATACGCAGTATTTT. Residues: CASSFLQAGTDTQYF.

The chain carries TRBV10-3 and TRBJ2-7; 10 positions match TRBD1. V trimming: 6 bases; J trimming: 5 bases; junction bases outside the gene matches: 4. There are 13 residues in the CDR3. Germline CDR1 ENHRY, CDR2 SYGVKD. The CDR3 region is CAIRGQGSHEQYF. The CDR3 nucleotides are TGTGCCATCAGGGGACAGGGGTCCCACGAGCAGTACTTC.

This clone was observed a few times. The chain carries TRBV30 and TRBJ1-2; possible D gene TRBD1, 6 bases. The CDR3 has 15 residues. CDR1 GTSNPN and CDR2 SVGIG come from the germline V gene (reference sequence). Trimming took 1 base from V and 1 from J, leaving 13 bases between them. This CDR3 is CAWSGRGSSNYGYTF. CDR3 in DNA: TGTGCCTGGAGTGGCAGGGGCTCCAGTAACTATGGCTACACCTTC. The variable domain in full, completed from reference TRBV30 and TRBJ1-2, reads SQTIHQWPATLVQPVGSPLSLECTVEGTSNPNLYWYRQAAGRGLQLLFYSVGIGQISSEVPQNLSASRPQDRQFILSSKKLLLSDSGFYLCAWSGRGSSNYGYTFGSGTRLTVV.